There are a few counts of the clone carrying this TCR beta chain. Its target is not known. Germline V gives CDR1 SGHTS, CDR2 YDEGEE. Trimming pared 1 base from V and 1 base from J, leaving 5 bases between. CDR3 length equals 13 residues. The record originates from a study of CD8 T cells in ankylosing spondylitis. Study-wide points: Past research had described some motif variants in reactive arthritis synovial fluid and blood. Ankylosing spondylitis blood appeared to carry a characteristic TCR beta motif of roughly eight highly homologous variants.

MiXCR, run by TCRdb on the 5' RACE reads, gives a single entry per CDR3 protein. The sample carries fewer than 500,000 distinct CDR3 sequences, around 22% recorded once. This receptor was obtained from a male donor with ankylosing spondylitis. V and J are TRBV5-8 and TRBJ1-2; D not certain. The sequencing sample was made of blood, either unsorted or a sorted T cell fraction (not recorded which). The CDR3 nucleotides are TGTGCCAGCAGCTTGCTAAATAACTATGGCTACACCTTC. Protein: CASSLLNNYGYTF.